One and the same sample provided the 11 T cell receptor beta chains below, sequenced in a study of cytomegalovirus exposure and HLA in healthy donors. In the PCR, 60 Vbeta and 13 Jbeta primers were used. TCRdb keeps only in-frame clones here, not all; method: immunoSEQ multiplex PCR. The sample carries roughly 180,000 clones, approximately 83% recorded once. The sample comprised PBMCs. These receptor sequences come from a boy aged 2 to 10 in good health and CMV-seronegative.

This rearrangement joins TRBV5-4 to TRBJ2-1; TRBD2 agrees at 8 bases. V lost 5 bases, J lost 8 bases, and 12 bases stayed unmatched. Germline CDR1 SGHNT, CDR2 YYREEE (reference sequence). The length of the CDR3 is 15 residues. CDR3 residues: CASSSGTRSIDEQFF. The CDR3 coding sequence is TGTGCCAGCAGTTCCGGGACTAGGTCTATTGATGAGCAGTTCTTC. Variable domain in full (rest from reference TRBV5-4 and TRBJ2-1): ETGVTQSPTHLIKTRGQQVTLRCSSQSGHNTVSWYQQALGQGPQFIFQYYREEENGRGNFPPRFSGLQFPNYSSELNVNALELDDSALYLCASSSGTRSIDEQFFGPGTRLTVL.

The chain combines TRBV6-6 with TRBJ2-5; TRBD2 matches 13 bases. The CDR3 totals 16 residues. V lost 7 bases and J lost 1; bases outside the gene matches: 6. Germline CDR1 MNHNY, CDR2 SVGAGI (reference sequence). The CDR3 here is CASTGTSGVLQETQYF. Here the CDR3 DNA reads TGTGCCAGCACCGGGACTAGCGGGGTTCTCCAAGAGACCCAGTACTTC.

J is TRBJ2-1 and V is TRBV12-5; TRBD2 might be the D (6 bases). Trimming left V 5 bases short and J 8 bases short, with 16 bases between. CDR3 length equals 14 residues. Germline assignment: CDR1 LGHNT and CDR2 FRNRAP. The chain's CDR3 is CASGRLDLIDEQFF. As DNA, the CDR3 is TGTGCTAGTGGTCGACTAGATCTTATCGATGAGCAGTTCTTC.

The J gene is TRBJ1-4, the V gene TRBV12-5, with D tentatively TRBD1 (6 bases). Germline V gene lookup returns CDR1 LGHNT and CDR2 FRNRAP. V lost 2 bases and J lost 8, with 18 bases in between. CDR3 size: 16 residues. The chain's CDR3 is CASGLWPNRDTEKLFF. The CDR3 coding sequence is TGTGCTAGTGGTTTGTGGCCCAACCGGGACACCGAAAAACTGTTTTTT.

The chain carries TRBV6-5 and TRBJ1-2; TRBD1 matches at 7 bases. From germline, CDR1 is MNHEY and CDR2 SVGAGI. The CDR3 extends over 13 amino acids. J gave up 7 bases and V 6 bases, and 8 bases lay outside the gene matches. The CDR3, as DNA: TGTGCCAGCAGCGCCGGGACAGCGGCTGGCTACACCTTC. Amino acid sequence: CASSAGTAAGYTF.

The rearrangement links TRBV21-1 to TRBJ2-3; the table assigns TRBD1, which was not confirmed against the DNA. TRBV21-1 is a pseudogene locus. This CDR3 spans 14 amino acids. The DNA for the CDR3 is TGTGCCAGCGAGTTAAGGGGTAGCACAGATACGCAGTATTTT. Its translation is CASELRGSTDTQYF.

V usage is TRBV7-2 and J usage is TRBJ2-5; 9 nucleotides line up with TRBD1. Per germline, CDR1 SGHTA and CDR2 FQGNSA. V lost 2 bases, J lost 7 bases, and 11 bases stayed unmatched. This CDR3 is built from 16 residues. CDR3 sequence reads: CASSLLGQGRIGTQYF. The CDR3 DNA sequence: TGTGCCAGCAGCTTACTAGGACAGGGGAGGATAGGGACCCAGTACTTC.

V is TRBV5-1 and J is TRBJ2-5, with D possibly matching TRBD2 (6 bases). TRBJ2-7 explains the end of the DNA better; the J call may be wrong. Germline CDR1 and CDR2: SGHRS and YFSETQ. The CDR3 extends over 15 amino acids. The CDR3 nucleotides are TGCGCCAGCAGCTTCGGGCTAGCGAACTCCTACGAGCAGTACTTC. Its protein product is CASSFGLANSYEQYF.

The chain recombines TRBV7-9 with TRBJ2-1; 8 bases agree with TRBD2. Trimming at V came to 5 bases and at J to 2 bases, leaving 8 bases not matched to a gene. CDR3 length: 16 residues. Per germline, CDR1 SEHNR and CDR2 FQNEAQ (reference sequence). The CDR3 is CASSLSGRGAYNEQFF. The CDR3 DNA sequence: TGTGCCAGCAGCCTAAGCGGGAGAGGGGCCTACAATGAGCAGTTCTTC. Full variable domain (outside the CDR3, taken from reference TRBV7-9 and TRBJ2-1): DTGVSQNPRHKITKRGQNVTFRCDPISEHNRLYWYRQTLGQGPEFLTYFQNEAQLEKSRLLSDRFSAERPKGSFSTLEIQRTEQGDSAMYLCASSLSGRGAYNEQFFGPGTRLTVL.

V and J are TRBV5-6 and TRBJ2-7; 7 bases agree with TRBD1. Germline CDR1 and CDR2: SGHDT and YYEEEE. V dropped 6 bases and J dropped 4; count of bases not matched to a gene: 4. This CDR3 spans 12 amino acids. This chain's CDR3 is CASTDRVYEQYF. The DNA of the CDR3 is TGTGCCAGCACCGACAGGGTTTACGAGCAGTACTTC.

J is TRBJ1-1 and V is TRBV29-1; D gene unclear. The CDR3 totals 12 residues. Germline loops: CDR1 SQVTM, CDR2 ANQGSEA. V lost 7 bases to trimming and J lost 1 base, with 10 bases between them. The CDR3 DNA reads as TGCAGCGGGCGGCGGGGGAACACTGAAGCTTTCTTT. Translation gives CSGRRGNTEAFF.